This T cell receptor (beta chain) was recovered during a study of blood T cell repertoires in COVID-19. About the study: Acute-phase and convalescent COVID-19 samples originated in the United States, Italy and Spain. T cells, B-cell-depleted T cells, or PBMCs provided the cDNA or gDNA that served as material.

This clone was observed a single time. J lost 3 bases, V lost 3 bases, and 8 bases had no gene match. The CDR3 extends over 15 amino acids. Germline assignment: CDR1 MNHEY and CDR2 SVGAGI. Original methodology: Estimation of nucleated cell counts was performed using reference gene primer amplification. The assay was immunoSEQ multiplex PCR, and TCRdb's table has in-frame clones only and misses some. Clone size and V and J calls were adopted from that table, with D and trimming inferred from the DNA. The table records roughly 250,000 clones, approximately 92% of them present only once. This sequence joins TRBV6-5 and TRBJ2-7; 7 nucleotides match TRBD2. Sequencing was performed on peripheral blood. This receptor was identified in a person under 35 with COVID-19, enrolled during active disease. CDR3 protein: CASSYAGATSYEQYF. The DNA for the CDR3 is TGTGCCAGCAGTTATGCGGGAGCCACCAGCTACGAGCAGTACTTC.